The clone carrying this T cell receptor (beta chain) was observed a few times. Libraries were prepared by immunoSEQ multiplex PCR; TCRdb keeps only in-frame clonotypes and omits some of them. The sample records under 250,000 clones, approximately 80% being singletons. These data originate in a study of blood T cell repertoires in COVID-19. The germline V gene has CDR1 GTSNPN and CDR2 SVGIG (reference sequence). Trimming took 2 bases from V and 5 from J, leaving 15 bases between them. This CDR3 has 14 amino acids. Sequenced material: PBMCs or T cells enriched from blood (not recorded which). The sequence was obtained from a middle-aged woman with acute COVID-19. The J gene is TRBJ1-2, the V gene TRBV30; weak D call: TRBD1 (5 bases). The CDR3 DNA follows: TGTGCCTGGAGTTTAACAGGCCCTGGGTATGGCTACACCTTC. This sequence encodes CAWSLTGPGYGYTF. The variable domain in full, with the rest retrieved from reference TRBV30 and TRBJ1-2, is SQTIHQWPATLVQPVGSPLSLECTVEGTSNPNLYWYRQAAGRGLQLLFYSVGIGQISSEVPQNLSASRPQDRQFILSSKKLLLSDSGFYLCAWSLTGPGYGYTFGSGTRLTVV.